The rows below give T cell receptor beta chains drawn from one sample of a study of metastatic and nonmetastatic thyroid tumors. TCRdb reprocessed the PCR reads via MiXCR. Of more than 12,000 clones in the sample, around 4% were seen once. The sequenced sample consisted of tumor tissue. These TCRs come from a female donor with papillary thyroid cancer or a benign thyroid nodule (not recorded which). Some clones in this sample may be carry-over from other donors' samples. Each CDR3 is given with its conserved first and last residue. A D gene is named only where the DNA matches it firmly. The size of a clone is reported for some rows only, either as once, few or many, or as a class for expanded clones.

J	V	D	size	DNA	CDR3
TRBJ1-2	TRBV27	-	few	TGTGCCAGCAAAGTGGCAGGGGCAGAGGGCTACACCTTC	CASKVAGAEGYTF
TRBJ1-2	TRBV5-8	-	-	TGTGCCAGCAGCTCGATGCGGGGAGCTAACTATGGCTACACCTTC	CASSSMRGANYGYTF
TRBJ1-5	TRBV20-1	-	few	TGCAGTGCCGTCGGGGACCTTTATAGCAATCAGCCCCAGCATTTT	CSAVGDLYSNQPQHF
TRBJ1-1	TRBV5-1	-	-	TGCGCCAGCAGCTTGAAACAGGGACTGGCGGACACTGAAGCTTTCTTT	CASSLKQGLADTEAFF
TRBJ1-5	TRBV6-4	-	-	TGTGCCAGCAGTGAAGTTGGGAGCAATCAGCCCCAGCATTTT	CASSEVGSNQPQHF
TRBJ2-7	TRBV19	-	few	TGTGCCAGTAGTAGGACAGCGAACTACGAGCAGTACTTC	CASSRTANYEQYF
TRBJ2-1	TRBV28	TRBD2	-	TGTGCCAGCATTGGGACTAGCGGTTTTACAAGCGAGCAGTTCTTC	CASIGTSGFTSEQFF
TRBJ1-3	TRBV9	TRBD1	-	TGTGCCAGCAGCCTCCCCAGGGGGGGTTCGGAAGGAAACACCATATATTTT	CASSLPRGGSEGNTIYF
TRBJ2-2	TRBV2	-	-	TGTGCCAGCAGATGGGAACTCGGGGGCGCTAACACCGGGGAGCTGTTTTTT	CASRWELGGANTGELFF
TRBJ2-1	TRBV18	-	many	TGTGCCGGCTCACGAACGGACGGGGAGCAGTTCTTC	CAGSRTDGEQFF
TRBJ2-7	TRBV6-2/TRBV6-3	TRBD1	few	TGTGCCAGCACGTCACTCAGGGGACAGGGGTCGGAGGAGCAGTACTTC	CASTSLRGQGSEEQYF
TRBJ1-6	TRBV4-2	TRBD1	medium-sized	TGTGCCAGCAGCCAAGACCGACAGGGAAGTCATTCACCCCTCCACTTT	CASSQDRQGSHSPLHF
TRBJ2-1	TRBV7-9	TRBD1	few	TGTGCCAGCAGCTCGGACAGGGTTGGTGAGCAGTTCTTC	CASSSDRVGEQFF
TRBJ1-3	TRBV6-1	-	-	TGTGCCAGCAGCTTGGCCGGGCTCTCTGGAAACACCATATATTTT	CASSLAGLSGNTIYF
TRBJ2-1	TRBV5-8	TRBD2	-	TGTGCCAGCAGCTTGTTCGTGGGAGGGCCTTTCAATGAGCAGTTCTTC	CASSLFVGGPFNEQFF
TRBJ2-7	TRBV6-1	-	-	TGTGCCAGCAGTGAAGTTGAACAAGTCTACGAGCAGTACTTC	CASSEVEQVYEQYF
TRBJ2-7	TRBV12-3/TRBV12-4	-	few	TGTGCCAGCAGTTTGGCAAATTCCTACGAGCAGTACTTC	CASSLANSYEQYF
TRBJ2-2	TRBV4-2	-	few	TGTGCCAGCAGCCAAGATTTGCGGTTGAACACCGGGGAGCTGTTTTTT	CASSQDLRLNTGELFF
TRBJ1-1	TRBV6-1	-	few	TGTGCCAGCAGCCTGTCCGGGGAAGCTTTCTTT	CASSLSGEAFF
TRBJ2-2	TRBV28	-	few	TGTGCCAGCAGTCTATTACTCACCGGGGAGCTGTTTTTT	CASSLLLTGELFF
TRBJ2-2	TRBV11-2	-	-	TGTTCCAGCAGCTTAGTTTTTCACAGGGACACCGGGGAGCTGTTTTTT	CSSSLVFHRDTGELFF
TRBJ2-7	TRBV12-3/TRBV12-4	-	few	TGTGCCAGCAGTTTAAGTCTCTACGAGCAGTACTTC	CASSLSLYEQYF
TRBJ1-3	TRBV6-1	TRBD1	few	TGTGCCAGCAGTGAAGCAGGGGGCGCCGGAAGGGACACCATATATTTT	CASSEAGGAGRDTIYF
TRBJ2-1	TRBV5-1	-	few	TGCGCCAGCGGGTCGGGTGCGGGCAATGAGCCGTTCTTC	CASGSGAGNEPFF
TRBJ2-7	TRBV6-1	-	few	TGTGCCAGCAGTGAAGGGTCTGCGGACCTCTCCTACGAGCAGTACTTC	CASSEGSADLSYEQYF
TRBJ2-2	TRBV6-1	-	few	TGTGCCAGCAGTGAAGGACTAGGGACCGGGGAGCTGTTTTTT	CASSEGLGTGELFF
TRBJ1-2	TRBV3-1	TRBD1	few	TGTGCCAGCGGGGACAGAGTTAACTATGGCTACACCTTC	CASGDRVNYGYTF
TRBJ1-1	TRBV28	-	-	TGTGCCAGCAGTTTAGGAGGCAAGAACACTGAAGCTTTCTTT	CASSLGGKNTEAFF
TRBJ1-6	TRBV9	TRBD1	medium-sized	TGTGCCAGCAGCGTAGGGGACAGGGAAGGTTCACCCCTCCACTTT	CASSVGDREGSPLHF
TRBJ2-6	TRBV15	-	-	TGTGCCACCAGCAGACAGATCACTGGGGCCAACGTCCTGACTTTC	CATSRQITGANVLTF
TRBJ1-1	TRBV6-1	TRBD1	few	TGTGCCAGCAGCCCTACGCCGGGACAGGGGAGGACTGAAGCTTTCTTT	CASSPTPGQGRTEAFF
TRBJ2-7	TRBV5-1	-	few	TGCGCCAGCAGCCTATTTGGGGGGCAACAGGGGATAAGCTACGAGCAGTACTTC	CASSLFGGQQGISYEQYF
TRBJ2-2	TRBV5-1	TRBD2	many	TGCGCCAGCAGCTTGGAGACTAGCGGTACCACCGGGGAGCTGTTTTTT	CASSLETSGTTGELFF
TRBJ2-1	TRBV6-2/TRBV6-3	-	-	TGTGCCAGCAGAGGGGCATACAATGAGCAGTTCTTC	CASRGAYNEQFF
TRBJ2-3	TRBV2	TRBD2	few	TGTGCCAGCAGGAGGTCTAGCGGGGGCACAGATACGCAGTATTTT	CASRRSSGGTDTQYF
TRBJ1-1	TRBV6-1	-	-	TGTGCCAGCAGTGAAGGACGGACGAACACTGAAGCTTTCTTT	CASSEGRTNTEAFF
TRBJ1-6	TRBV28	-	few	TGTGCCAGCAGCACAGGGCCCTCCTATAATTCACCCCTCCACTTT	CASSTGPSYNSPLHF
TRBJ1-5	TRBV5-5	-	few	TGTGCCAGCAGCTTGGTGGATCAGCCCCAGCATTTT	CASSLVDQPQHF
TRBJ2-2	TRBV6-2/TRBV6-3	TRBD1	few	TGTGCCAGCACCCAAAGGGACAGGGGGCTTGGCCCCGGGGAGCTGTTTTTT	CASTQRDRGLGPGELFF
TRBJ2-6	TRBV4-1	-	-	TGCGCCAGCAACTACCTGGGGGATTCTGGGGCCAACGTCCTGACTTTC	CASNYLGDSGANVLTF
TRBJ2-3	TRBV28	-	few	TGTGCCAGCAGTCCTGCCCTAGGGGGTACGCAGTATTTT	CASSPALGGTQYF
TRBJ1-3	TRBV19	-	-	TGTGCCAGTAGTAGAGGTCAGAACTCTGGAAACACCATATATTTT	CASSRGQNSGNTIYF